These 2 T cell receptor beta chains share one sample of origin, sequenced in a study of cytomegalovirus exposure and HLA in healthy donors. The PCR had 60 Vbeta and 13 Jbeta primers. Produced via immunoSEQ multiplex PCR; TCRdb's table is partial and in-frame only. The table includes under 200,000 clones, about 78% detected once. The sample was PBMCs. Receptor source: a man aged 35 to 55 in good health and CMV-seronegative.

The CDR3 region is CASSQVLSEAYEQYF. Here the CDR3 DNA reads TGCGCCAGCAGCCAAGTGCTAAGCGAGGCCTACGAGCAGTACTTC. The chain employs TRBV4-3 and TRBJ2-7; D not resolved. Trimming removed 1 base from V and 2 bases from J, with 12 bases in between. The CDR3 contains 15 residues. From germline, CDR1 is LGHNA and CDR2 YSLEER.

The chain carries TRBV7-2 and TRBJ1-5; D is unclear. CDR1 SGHTA and CDR2 FQGNSA come from the germline V gene. The CDR3 is 15 amino acids. V was shortened by 5 bases and J by 4 bases, with 15 bases between the two germline ends. Here the CDR3 DNA reads TGTGCCAGCAGCACTCGATCCACAGTGAATCAGCCCCAGCATTTT. It yields the protein CASSTRSTVNQPQHF.